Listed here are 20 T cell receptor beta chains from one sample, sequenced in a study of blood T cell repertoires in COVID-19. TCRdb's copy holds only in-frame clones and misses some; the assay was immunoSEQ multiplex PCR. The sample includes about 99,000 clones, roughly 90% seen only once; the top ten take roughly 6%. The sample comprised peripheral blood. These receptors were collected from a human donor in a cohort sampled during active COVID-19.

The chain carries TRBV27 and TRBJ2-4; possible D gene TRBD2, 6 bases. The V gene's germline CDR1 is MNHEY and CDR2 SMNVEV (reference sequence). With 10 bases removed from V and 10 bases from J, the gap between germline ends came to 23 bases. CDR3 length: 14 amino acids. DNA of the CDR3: TGTGCCACCGCCCCGGGAGCTACCGAATCAATTCAGTACTTC. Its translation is CATAPGATESIQYF.

The CDR3 here is CASSPGQGGHLFF. CDR3 DNA sequence: TGCGCCAGCAGCCCCGGACAGGGAGGGCACCTGTTTTTT. The chain links TRBV4-3 to TRBJ2-2; maybe TRBD1 (8 bases). Per germline, CDR1 LGHNA and CDR2 YSLEER. Trimming took off 4 bases at V and 14 bases at J, with 17 bases between the two ends. The CDR3 spans 13 residues.

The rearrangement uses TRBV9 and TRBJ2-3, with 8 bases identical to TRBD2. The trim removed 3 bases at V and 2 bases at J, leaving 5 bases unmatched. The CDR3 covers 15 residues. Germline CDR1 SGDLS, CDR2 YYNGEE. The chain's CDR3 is CASSAGGASTDTQYF. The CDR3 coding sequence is TGTGCCAGCAGCGCCGGGGGGGCCTCCACAGATACGCAGTATTTT.

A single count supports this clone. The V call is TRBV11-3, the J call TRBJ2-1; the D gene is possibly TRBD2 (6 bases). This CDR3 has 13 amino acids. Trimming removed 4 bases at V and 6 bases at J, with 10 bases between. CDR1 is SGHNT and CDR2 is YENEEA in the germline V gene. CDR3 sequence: CASSSGLANEQFF. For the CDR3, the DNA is TGTGCCAGCAGCTCGGGACTCGCCAATGAGCAGTTCTTC.

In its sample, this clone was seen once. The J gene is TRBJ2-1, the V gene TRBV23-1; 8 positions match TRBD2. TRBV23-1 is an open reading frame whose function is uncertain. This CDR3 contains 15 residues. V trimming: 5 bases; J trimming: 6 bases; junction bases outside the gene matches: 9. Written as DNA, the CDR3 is TGCGCCAGCAGTAGGACGGGGGGGGTTTTCAATGAGCAGTTCTTC. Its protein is CASSRTGGVFNEQFF.

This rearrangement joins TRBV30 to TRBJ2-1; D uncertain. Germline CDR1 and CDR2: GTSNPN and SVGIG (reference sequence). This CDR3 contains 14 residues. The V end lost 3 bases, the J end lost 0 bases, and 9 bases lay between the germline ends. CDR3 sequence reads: CAWSGYSSYNEQFF. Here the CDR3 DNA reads TGTGCCTGGAGCGGGTATAGCTCCTACAATGAGCAGTTCTTC.

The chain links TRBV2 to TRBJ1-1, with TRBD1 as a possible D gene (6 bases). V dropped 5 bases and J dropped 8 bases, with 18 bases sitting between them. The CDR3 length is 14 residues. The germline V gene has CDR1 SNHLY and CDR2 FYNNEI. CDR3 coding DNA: TGTGCCAGCAGTTTAAGACAGGAGGTCGCGGAAGCTTTCTTT. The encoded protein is CASSLRQEVAEAFF.

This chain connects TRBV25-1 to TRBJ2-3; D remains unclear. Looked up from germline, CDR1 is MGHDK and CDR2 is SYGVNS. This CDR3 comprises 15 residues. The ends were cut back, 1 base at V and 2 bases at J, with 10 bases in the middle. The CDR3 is CASSEWAGNTDTQYF. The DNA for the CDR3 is TGTGCCAGCAGTGAATGGGCCGGAAACACAGATACGCAGTATTTT.

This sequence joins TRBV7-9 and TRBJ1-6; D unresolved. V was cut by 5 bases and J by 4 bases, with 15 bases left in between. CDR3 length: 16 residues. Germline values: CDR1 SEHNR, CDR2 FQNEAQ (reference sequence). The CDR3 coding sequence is TGTGCCAGCAGCACATTCCCCTCGGGGTATAATTCACCCCTCCACTTT. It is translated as CASSTFPSGYNSPLHF.

CDR3 sequence (DNA): TGTGCCTGGAACACAGGGGGAGATCAGCCCCAGCATTTT. This codes for CAWNTGGDQPQHF. The chain combines TRBV30 with TRBJ1-5; TRBD1 matches 8 bases. The trim removed 4 bases at V and 5 bases at J, leaving 4 bases unmatched. CDR3 length: 13 amino acids. Germline CDR1 is GTSNPN and CDR2 is SVGIG (reference sequence).

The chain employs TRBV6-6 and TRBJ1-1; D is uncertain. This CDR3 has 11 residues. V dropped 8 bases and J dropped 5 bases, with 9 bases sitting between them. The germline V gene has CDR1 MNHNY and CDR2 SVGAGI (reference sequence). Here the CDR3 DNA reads TGTGCCAGCCGCGGAAGGACTGAAGCTTTCTTT. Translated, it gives CASRGRTEAFF.

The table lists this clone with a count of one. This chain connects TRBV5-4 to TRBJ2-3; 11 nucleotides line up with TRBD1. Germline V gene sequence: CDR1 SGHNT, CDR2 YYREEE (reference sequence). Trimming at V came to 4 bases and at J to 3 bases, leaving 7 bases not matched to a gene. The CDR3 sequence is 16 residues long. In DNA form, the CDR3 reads TGTGCCAGCAGCCAACCGGACAGGGGGCTGACAGATACGCAGTATTTT. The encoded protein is CASSQPDRGLTDTQYF.

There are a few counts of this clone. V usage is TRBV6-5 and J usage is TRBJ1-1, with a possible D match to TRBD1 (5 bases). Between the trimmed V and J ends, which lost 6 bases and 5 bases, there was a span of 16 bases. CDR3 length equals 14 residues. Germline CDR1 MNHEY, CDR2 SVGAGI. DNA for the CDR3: TGTGCCAGCAGCCGAATACTGCAGGGAACTGAAGCTTTCTTT. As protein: CASSRILQGTEAFF.

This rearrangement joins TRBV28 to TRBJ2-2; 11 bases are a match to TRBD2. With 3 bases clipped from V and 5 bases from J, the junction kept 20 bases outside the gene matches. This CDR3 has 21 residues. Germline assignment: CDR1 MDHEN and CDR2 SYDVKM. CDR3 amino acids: CASSFTAWRGGASGRTGELFF. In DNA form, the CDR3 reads TGTGCCAGCAGTTTTACGGCCTGGCGTGGGGGGGCTAGCGGGAGGACCGGGGAGCTGTTTTTT. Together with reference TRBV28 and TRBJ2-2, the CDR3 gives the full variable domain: DVKVTQSSRYLVKRTGEKVFLECVQDMDHENMFWYRQDPGLGLRLIYFSYDVKMKEKGDIPEGYSVSREKKERFSLILESASTNQTSMYLCASSFTAWRGGASGRTGELFFGEGSRLTVL.

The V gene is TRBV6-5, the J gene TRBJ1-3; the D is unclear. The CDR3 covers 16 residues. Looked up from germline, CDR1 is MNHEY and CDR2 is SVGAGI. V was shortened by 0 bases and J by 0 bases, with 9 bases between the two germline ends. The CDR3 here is CASSYSGSHSGNTIYF. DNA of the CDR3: TGTGCCAGCAGTTACTCCGGGTCGCACTCTGGAAACACCATATATTTT.

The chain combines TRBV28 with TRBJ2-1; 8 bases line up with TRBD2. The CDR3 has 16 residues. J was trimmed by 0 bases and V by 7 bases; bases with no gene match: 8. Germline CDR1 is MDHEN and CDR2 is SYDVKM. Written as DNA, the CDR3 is TGTGCCAGCAACACCCCTGCGGGAGGCTCCTACAATGAGCAGTTCTTC. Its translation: CASNTPAGGSYNEQFF.

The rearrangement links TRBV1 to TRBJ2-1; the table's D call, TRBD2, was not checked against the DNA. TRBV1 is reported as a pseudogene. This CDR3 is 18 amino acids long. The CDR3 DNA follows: TGCACCAGCAGCCACAAGGGGCGACTAGCGGGAAACCACAATGAGCAGTTCTTC. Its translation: CTSSHKGRLAGNHNEQFF.

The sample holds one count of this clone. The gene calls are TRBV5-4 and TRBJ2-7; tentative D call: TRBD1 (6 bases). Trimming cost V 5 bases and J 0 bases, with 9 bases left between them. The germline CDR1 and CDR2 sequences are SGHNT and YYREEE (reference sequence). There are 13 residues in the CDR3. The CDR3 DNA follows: TGTGCCAGCAGACAGGGAAGCTCCTACGAGCAGTACTTC. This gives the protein CASRQGSSYEQYF.

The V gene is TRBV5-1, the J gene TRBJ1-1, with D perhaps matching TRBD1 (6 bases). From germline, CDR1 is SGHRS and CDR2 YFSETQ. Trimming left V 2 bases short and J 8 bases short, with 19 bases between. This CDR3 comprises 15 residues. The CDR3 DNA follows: TGCGCCAGCAGCTTTTTTAGGGGGACGACCCCCGAAGCTTTCTTT. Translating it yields CASSFFRGTTPEAFF.

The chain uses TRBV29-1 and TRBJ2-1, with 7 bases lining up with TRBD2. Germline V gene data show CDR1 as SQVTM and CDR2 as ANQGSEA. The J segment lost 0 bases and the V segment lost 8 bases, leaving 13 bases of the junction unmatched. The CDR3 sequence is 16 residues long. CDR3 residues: CSLGGDRDNSYNEQFF. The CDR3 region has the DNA TGCAGCCTGGGGGGGGACCGCGATAACTCCTACAATGAGCAGTTCTTC.